This T cell receptor (beta chain) was captured by sequencing in a study of blood T cells in healthy people across ages. The second PCR ran roughly 6 to 11 cycles with a sample-barcoded 5' primer and J-beta primers. TCRdb reanalysed the 5' RACE reads using MiXCR and keeps one entry per CDR3 protein. Among some 760,000 distinct CDR3 sequences listed, 20% to 25% were seen once. The CDR3 runs 14 residues. Germline CDR1 is MDHEN and CDR2 is SYDVKM. Note on this clonotype: Mismatch with germline at one junction end may stem from a read error.

These data also featured in a second study, about T cells of mothers and their children. That source reports: Samples came from a few healthy Caucasian mothers and their six children.

The receptor was derived from a boy aged 10-17 years in good health. The chain couples TRBV28 to TRBJ2-5; no definite D call. The sequencing sample was made of blood. In nucleotides, the CDR3 is TGTGCCAGCAGTCCCCGGGTCCCACCCTACGAGCAGAACTTC. Its protein product is CASSPRVPPYEQNF.